What follows are 26 T cell receptor beta chains derived from one specimen sequenced in a study of cytomegalovirus exposure and HLA in healthy donors. The PCR contained 60 Vbeta and 13 Jbeta primers. Profiling relied on immunoSEQ multiplex PCR, and the TCRdb table lists in-frame clones only, not all of them. This table holds about 130,000 clones, around 70% found once. The sequenced sample was PBMCs. The receptor set was obtained from a man in his forties in good health and CMV-seropositive.

The V and J genes are TRBV7-8 and TRBJ1-2, with D maybe TRBD1 (5 bases). The CDR3 is 15 residues long. Between the trimmed V and J ends, which lost 0 bases and 2 bases, there was a span of 10 bases. CDR1 SGHVS and CDR2 FQNEAQ come from the germline V gene. CDR3 sequence: CASSLAGRANYGYTF. The CDR3 coding sequence is TGTGCCAGCAGCTTAGCTGGCAGGGCCAACTATGGCTACACCTTC.

This clone was seen a single time. The chain combines TRBV4-3 with TRBJ2-5, with 8 bases lining up with TRBD1. From germline, CDR1 is LGHNA and CDR2 YSLEER. With 0 bases clipped from V and 5 bases from J, the junction kept 8 bases outside the gene matches. The CDR3 sequence is 16 residues long. The CDR3 nucleotides are TGCGCCAGCAGCCAAGAATTGGCAGGGGGCTTGGAGACCCAGTACTTC. It encodes CASSQELAGGLETQYF.

This clone showed up just once. This rearrangement joins TRBV7-9 to TRBJ1-2; 12 bases map to TRBD1. Per the germline V gene, CDR1 is SEHNR and CDR2 is FQNEAQ (reference sequence). V lost 5 bases and J lost 2; bases outside the gene matches: 6. This CDR3 is 16 amino acids long. For the CDR3, the DNA is TGTGCCAGCAGCCCTCCCGGGACAGGGGGCAACTATGGCTACACCTTC. It encodes CASSPPGTGGNYGYTF.

This rearrangement joins TRBV11-2 to TRBJ2-7; no reliable D call. V was cut by 5 bases and J by 1 base, with 3 bases left in between. The CDR3 is made up of 11 amino acids. The germline CDR1 and CDR2 sequences are SGHAT and FQNNGV. Written as DNA, the CDR3 is TGTGCCAGCAGCCCGTCCTACGAGCAGTACTTC. As protein: CASSPSYEQYF.

This chain joins TRBV6-5 and TRBJ2-3, with 10 bases identical to TRBD2. The V segment lost 4 bases and the J segment 5 bases; nucleotides outside the gene matches: 9. The CDR3 length is 16 residues. Germline V CDR1 and CDR2: MNHEY, SVGAGI. The CDR3 coding sequence is TGTGCCAGCAGTTCCCTAGCGGGGGCTGGGAAAGATACGCAGTATTTT. Encoded protein: CASSSLAGAGKDTQYF.

V is TRBV11-3 and J is TRBJ2-1; 10 bases are shared with TRBD2. Looked up from germline, CDR1 is SGHNT and CDR2 is YENEEA. J was trimmed by 8 bases and V by 5 bases; bases with no gene match: 6. The CDR3 has 14 amino acids. The CDR3 protein is CASSLTGLAHEQFF. The CDR3 DNA reads as TGTGCCAGCAGCCTAACGGGACTAGCGCATGAGCAGTTCTTC.

This rearrangement joins TRBV4-2 to TRBJ1-5; D might be TRBD1 (6 bases). The CDR3 runs 14 residues. Germline V lookup: CDR1 LGHNA, CDR2 YNFKEQ. The ends were cut back, 3 bases at V and 7 bases at J, with 13 bases in the middle. The CDR3 spells CASSQEGGRQPQHF. The CDR3 DNA follows: TGTGCCAGCAGCCAGGAGGGGGGGAGGCAGCCCCAGCATTTT.

The rearrangement uses TRBV27 and TRBJ1-5; D ambiguous. Trimming stripped 4 bases from V and 2 bases from J, with 9 bases between. CDR3 length: 14 amino acids. Per germline, CDR1 MNHEY and CDR2 SMNVEV (reference sequence). CDR3 residues: CASSSYSRNQPQHF. The CDR3 DNA follows: TGTGCCAGCAGTTCGTACTCGCGCAATCAGCCCCAGCATTTT.

The CDR3 is CASSMGQAAYEQYF. The DNA for the CDR3 is TGTGCCAGCAGTATGGGACAGGCCGCCTACGAGCAGTACTTC. V and J are TRBV5-4 and TRBJ2-7, with 8 bases that match TRBD1. The CDR3 sequence is 14 residues long. Germline CDR1 SGHNT, CDR2 YYREEE (reference sequence). V shed 5 bases, J shed 2 bases, and the junction held 6 bases outside the gene matches.

V and J are TRBV28 and TRBJ2-7, with D possibly being TRBD2 (6 bases). The CDR3 runs 14 residues. The V gene lost 3 bases and the J gene lost 3 bases, with 12 bases spanning the gap. Germline V CDR1 and CDR2: MDHEN, SYDVKM. The CDR3 protein is CASSLGGWGYEQYF. The CDR3 region has the DNA TGTGCCAGCAGTTTGGGGGGATGGGGCTACGAGCAGTACTTC. Full variable domain (rest looked up from reference TRBV28 and TRBJ2-7): DVKVTQSSRYLVKRTGEKVFLECVQDMDHENMFWYRQDPGLGLRLIYFSYDVKMKEKGDIPEGYSVSREKKERFSLILESASTNQTSMYLCASSLGGWGYEQYFGPGTRLTVT.

The chain links TRBV19 to TRBJ2-7, with 9 positions matching TRBD2. J gave up 0 bases and V 6 bases, and 6 bases lay outside the gene matches. The CDR3 consists of 15 residues. Per the germline V gene, CDR1 is LNHDA and CDR2 is SQIVND (reference sequence). As DNA, the CDR3 is TGTGCCAGTAGGGGGGGACTAGCCAACTCCTACGAGCAGTACTTC. Its translation: CASRGGLANSYEQYF.

About this clone itself: One end of the junction does not line up with germline, which may come from a read error. V is TRBV7-9 and J is TRBJ1-5; D uncertain. CDR3 size: 17 residues. Germline CDR1 reads SEHNR; CDR2 reads FQNEAQ (reference sequence). CDR3 DNA: TGTTCCAGCAGCCGAGTTAGCAGCGGGGTAGAGAATCAGCCCCAGCATTTT. This translates into CSSSRVSSGVENQPQHF.

The gene calls are TRBV19 and TRBJ2-1; the D gene is possibly TRBD2 (6 bases). V was clipped by 3 bases and J by 0 bases, with 12 bases between them. Germline CDR1 is LNHDA and CDR2 is SQIVND (reference sequence). The CDR3 has 16 residues. The CDR3 region is CASSIPTGSSYNEQFF. CDR3 bases: TGTGCCAGTAGTATTCCGACCGGGAGCTCCTACAATGAGCAGTTCTTC.

The chain is built from TRBV9 and TRBJ2-7, with 15 positions matching TRBD2. With 3 bases clipped from V and 2 bases from J, the junction kept 6 bases outside the gene matches. From germline, CDR1 is SGDLS and CDR2 YYNGEE. The CDR3 extends over 17 amino acids. The CDR3 loop reads CASSAGTSGRTPYEQYF. The CDR3 DNA follows: TGTGCCAGCAGCGCCGGGACTAGCGGGAGGACTCCCTACGAGCAGTACTTC. Full variable domain (missing parts from reference TRBV9 and TRBJ2-7): DSGVTQTPKHLITATGQRVTLRCSPRSGDLSVYWYQQSLDQGLQFLIQYYNGEERAKGNILERFSAQQFPDLHSELNLSSLELGDSALYFCASSAGTSGRTPYEQYFGPGTRLTVT.

The J gene is TRBJ1-1, the V gene TRBV28, with D hard to call. Germline assignment: CDR1 MDHEN and CDR2 SYDVKM. The V and J ends lost 4 bases and 1 base respectively, with 13 bases between them. The CDR3 covers 15 residues. CDR3 DNA sequence: TGTGCCAGCAGTTCCCCGCCAACGGGGAACACTGAAGCTTTCTTT. Translation: CASSSPPTGNTEAFF.

The gene calls are TRBV7-9 and TRBJ2-3; 11 bases line up with TRBD1. Trimming took 5 bases from V and 4 from J; bases not matched to a gene: 14. The CDR3 consists of 18 residues. CDR1 is SEHNR and CDR2 is FQNEAQ in the germline V gene (reference sequence). This CDR3 is CASSREGGQGDVPDTQYF. CDR3 bases: TGTGCCAGCAGCCGAGAAGGGGGACAGGGGGATGTACCAGATACGCAGTATTTT.

In this sample, this clone turned up a few times. This chain connects TRBV19 to TRBJ1-6; no clear D gene. From germline, CDR1 is LNHDA and CDR2 SQIVND (reference sequence). The CDR3 length is 12 residues. The V gene lost 7 bases and the J gene lost 10 bases, with 11 bases spanning the gap. The CDR3 sequence: CASTRGFSPLHF. CDR3 nucleotide sequence: TGTGCCAGTACCCGGGGTTTCTCACCCCTCCACTTT.

The chain is built from TRBV18 and TRBJ2-7, with D possibly matching TRBD2 (5 bases). The CDR3 loop spans 12 amino acids. Per the germline V gene, CDR1 is KGHSH and CDR2 is LQKENI. V was shortened by 6 bases and J by 6 bases, with 12 bases between the two germline ends. CDR3 DNA sequence: TGTGCCAGCTCGAGGGCGGTCAGCGAGCAGTACTTC. This codes for CASSRAVSEQYF.

This clone was seen a handful of times. V is TRBV11-1 and J is TRBJ2-1, with TRBD2 matching over 7 bases. This CDR3 comprises 15 residues. Germline-derived CDR1 and CDR2 are SGHAT and FQDESV (reference sequence). J was trimmed by 4 bases and V by 1 base; bases with no gene match: 4. CDR3 nucleotide sequence: TGTGCCAGCAGCTTAGGGGCTAGCGGATACAATGAGCAGTTCTTC. Translating gives CASSLGASGYNEQFF.

The chain employs TRBV9 and TRBJ2-2, with D hard to call. Trimming removed 0 bases from V and 7 bases from J, with 7 bases in between. Germline-derived CDR1 and CDR2 are SGDLS and YYNGEE. The CDR3 totals 13 residues. CDR3: CASSVATVGELFF. As DNA, the CDR3 is TGTGCCAGCAGCGTAGCTACGGTCGGGGAGCTGTTTTTT.

The J gene is TRBJ1-2, the V gene TRBV7-8; 8 bases match TRBD1. Germline V CDR1 and CDR2: SGHVS, FQNEAQ. This CDR3 spans 14 amino acids. The V gene end was trimmed by 5 bases and the J gene end by 0 bases; junction bases not matched to a gene: 2. CDR3 amino acids: CASSTGGSNYGYTF. For the CDR3, the DNA is TGTGCCAGCAGCACAGGGGGGTCTAACTATGGCTACACCTTC.

This chain connects TRBV6-6 to TRBJ1-2, with D perhaps TRBD1 (6 bases). From germline, CDR1 is MNHNY and CDR2 SVGAGI (reference sequence). The CDR3 spans 14 residues. V was pared by 5 bases and J by 3 bases, with 13 bases between. The CDR3 sequence: CASSPQGRDYGYTF. The CDR3, as DNA: TGTGCCAGCAGTCCACAGGGCCGGGACTATGGCTACACCTTC.

This clone came up a few times. The J gene is TRBJ2-7, the V gene TRBV2; 7 bases fit TRBD1. Looked up from germline, CDR1 is SNHLY and CDR2 is FYNNEI. The length of the CDR3 is 15 residues. J gave up 3 bases and V 4 bases, and 9 bases lay outside the gene matches. The CDR3 DNA is TGTGCCAGCAGTGGACAGGGAAAGGGGCTCTACGAGCAGTACTTC. It yields the protein CASSGQGKGLYEQYF.

This chain connects TRBV19 to TRBJ1-6; tentative D call: TRBD1 (5 bases). This CDR3 has 14 amino acids. V was cut by 6 bases and J by 10 bases, with 16 bases left in between. Germline V gene lookup returns CDR1 LNHDA and CDR2 SQIVND (reference sequence). This chain's CDR3 is CASSMGQGKSPLHF. CDR3 in DNA: TGTGCCAGTAGCATGGGGCAGGGCAAATCACCCCTCCACTTT.

The rearrangement joins TRBV29-1 to TRBJ1-1, with D perhaps TRBD1 (5 bases). The V gene lost 3 bases and the J gene lost 5 bases, with 16 bases spanning the gap. CDR3 length: 14 amino acids. CDR1 is SQVTM, CDR2 ANQGSEA, per germline. The CDR3 here is CSVDWQGPRTEAFF. In nucleotides, the CDR3 is TGCAGCGTTGATTGGCAGGGTCCTCGGACTGAAGCTTTCTTT.

This rearrangement joins TRBV5-4 to TRBJ2-7, with a tentative D call TRBD1 (6 bases). The CDR3 spans 13 residues. Per germline, CDR1 SGHNT and CDR2 YYREEE (reference sequence). V was shortened by 3 bases and J by 7 bases, with 14 bases between the two germline ends. CDR3 sequence reads: CASSSQGSQEQYF. CDR3 DNA: TGTGCCAGCAGCTCCCAGGGGAGTCAAGAGCAGTACTTC.